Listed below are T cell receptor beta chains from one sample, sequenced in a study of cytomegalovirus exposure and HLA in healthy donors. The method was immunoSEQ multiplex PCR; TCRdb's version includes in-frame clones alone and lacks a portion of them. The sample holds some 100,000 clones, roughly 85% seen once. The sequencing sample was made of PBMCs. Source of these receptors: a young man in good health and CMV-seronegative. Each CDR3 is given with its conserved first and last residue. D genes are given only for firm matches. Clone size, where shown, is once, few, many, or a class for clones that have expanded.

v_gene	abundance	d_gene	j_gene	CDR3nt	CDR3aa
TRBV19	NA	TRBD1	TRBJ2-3	TGTGCCAGTAGTATCAGGGGGCGTAGCACAGATACGCAGTATTTT	CASSIRGRSTDTQYF
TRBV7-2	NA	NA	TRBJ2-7	TGTGCCAGCAGCCCATCGGGGTTTTACGAGCAGTACTTC	CASSPSGFYEQYF
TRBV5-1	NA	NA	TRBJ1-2	TGCGCCAGCAGCTTATTAATCGGGGACTATGGCTACACCTTC	CASSLLIGDYGYTF
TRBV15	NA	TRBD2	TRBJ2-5	TGTGCCACCAGCAGAGCTCGTAGGGAGGGCCAGTACTTC	CATSRARREGQYF
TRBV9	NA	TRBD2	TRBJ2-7	TGTGCCAGCAGCGAGAGGACTAGCGGGACCTCCTACGAGCAGTACTTC	CASSERTSGTSYEQYF
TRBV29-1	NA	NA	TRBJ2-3	TGCAGCGTTGAAGTGGTAGCGGACCACCCAGATACGCAGTATTTT	CSVEVVADHPDTQYF
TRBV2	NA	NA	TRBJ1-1	TGTGCCATCCTCCTGAGGGTCGTCACTGAAGCTTTCTTT	CAILLRVVTEAFF
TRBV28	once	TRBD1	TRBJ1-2	TGTGCCAGCAGTCGATTACAGGGGGATGGCTACACCTTC	CASSRLQGDGYTF
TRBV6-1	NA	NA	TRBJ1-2	TGTGCCATCCGCGAGGGCTATGGCTACACCTTC	CAIREGYGYTF
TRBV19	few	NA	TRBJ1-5	TGTGCCAGTAGCCCATTAAATCCGGAGAGCAATCAGCCCCAGCATTTT	CASSPLNPESNQPQHF
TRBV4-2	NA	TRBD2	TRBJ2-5	TGTGCCAGCAGCCAAGATCCGACTAGCGGCGGAGAGACCCAGTACTTC	CASSQDPTSGGETQYF
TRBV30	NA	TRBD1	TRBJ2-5	TGTGCCTGGAGTGTAGGGGGCCAGAGAATGGAGACCCAGTACTTC	CAWSVGGQRMETQYF
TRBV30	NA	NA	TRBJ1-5	TGTGCCTGGAGTGGACAGAACAATCAGCCCCAGCATTTT	CAWSGQNNQPQHF
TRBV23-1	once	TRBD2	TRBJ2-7	TGCGCCAGCAGTGCAGAAGCACTAGCGGGTGAGGGCGAGCAGTACTTC	CASSAEALAGEGEQYF